The clone carrying this TCR beta chain was detected ten times or more. The sample comes from a study of CD8 T cells in ankylosing spondylitis. Unmatched junction bases numbered 4, after V lost 1 base and J lost 2 bases. Germline V gene sequence: CDR1 DFQATT, CDR2 SNEGSKA (reference sequence). The CDR3 contains 15 residues. Making use of molecular barcodes, quantitative 5'-RACE generated TCR beta libraries. TCRdb recomputed calls from the 5' RACE reads with MiXCR, one row per CDR3 protein. The table lists about 240,000 distinct CDR3 sequences, around a tenth of them singletons. The chain carries TRBV20-1 and TRBJ2-1, with 8 bases identical to TRBD2. The specimen sequenced was blood, either unsorted or a sorted T cell fraction (not recorded which). This TCR came from a male donor with ankylosing spondylitis or in good health (not recorded which). The CDR3 protein is CSARGISGTYNEQFF. The CDR3 nucleotides read TGCAGTGCTAGAGGGATTAGCGGGACCTACAATGAGCAGTTCTTC.